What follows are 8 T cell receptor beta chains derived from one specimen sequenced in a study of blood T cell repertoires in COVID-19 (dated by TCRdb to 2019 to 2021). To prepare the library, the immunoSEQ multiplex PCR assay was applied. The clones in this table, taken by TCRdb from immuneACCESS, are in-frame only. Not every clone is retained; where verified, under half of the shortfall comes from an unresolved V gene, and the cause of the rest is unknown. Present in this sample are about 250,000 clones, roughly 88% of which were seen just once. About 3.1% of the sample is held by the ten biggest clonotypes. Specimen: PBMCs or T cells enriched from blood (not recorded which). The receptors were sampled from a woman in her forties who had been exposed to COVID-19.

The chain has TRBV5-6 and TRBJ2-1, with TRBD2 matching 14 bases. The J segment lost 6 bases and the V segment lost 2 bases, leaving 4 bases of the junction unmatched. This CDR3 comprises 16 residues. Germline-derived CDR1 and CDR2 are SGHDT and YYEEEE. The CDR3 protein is CASSFPGLAGVNEQFF. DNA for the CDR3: TGTGCCAGCAGCTTCCCGGGACTAGCGGGGGTCAATGAGCAGTTCTTC. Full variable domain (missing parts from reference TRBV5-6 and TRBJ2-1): DAGVTQSPTHLIKTRGQQVTLRCSPKSGHDTVSWYQQALGQGPQFIFQYYEEEERQRGNFPDRFSGHQFPNYSSELNVNALLLGDSALYLCASSFPGLAGVNEQFFGPGTRLTVL.

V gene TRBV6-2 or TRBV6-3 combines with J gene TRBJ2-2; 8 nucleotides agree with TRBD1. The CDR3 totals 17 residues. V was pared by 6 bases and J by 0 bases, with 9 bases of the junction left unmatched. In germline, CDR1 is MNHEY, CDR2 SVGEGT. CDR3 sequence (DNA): TGTGCCAGCAGCCCCTGGACAGGGCCCTCGAACACCGGGGAGCTGTTTTTT. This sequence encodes CASSPWTGPSNTGELFF.

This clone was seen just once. CDR3 in amino acids: CASSLGDKVGGTQYF. CDR3 nucleotide sequence: TGCGCCAGCAGCTTGGGAGACAAAGTAGGGGGTACGCAGTATTTT. The chain employs TRBV5-1 and TRBJ2-3, with D possibly TRBD1 on 6 matching bases. The germline V and J ends were trimmed by 0 bases and 8 bases, with 16 bases remaining between them. Germline CDR1 and CDR2: SGHRS and YFSETQ. The CDR3 is made up of 15 amino acids.

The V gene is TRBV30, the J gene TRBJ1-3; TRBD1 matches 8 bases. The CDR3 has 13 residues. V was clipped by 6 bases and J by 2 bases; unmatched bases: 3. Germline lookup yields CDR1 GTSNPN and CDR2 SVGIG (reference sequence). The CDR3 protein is CACKTGAGNTIYF. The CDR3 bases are TGTGCCTGTAAGACAGGGGCTGGAAACACCATATATTTT. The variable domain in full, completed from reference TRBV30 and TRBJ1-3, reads SQTIHQWPATLVQPVGSPLSLECTVEGTSNPNLYWYRQAAGRGLQLLFYSVGIGQISSEVPQNLSASRPQDRQFILSSKKLLLSDSGFYLCACKTGAGNTIYFGEGSWLTVV.

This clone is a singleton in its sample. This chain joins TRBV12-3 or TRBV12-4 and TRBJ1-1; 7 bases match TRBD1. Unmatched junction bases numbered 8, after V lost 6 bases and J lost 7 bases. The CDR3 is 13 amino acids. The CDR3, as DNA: TGTGCCAGCAGGGAACCGGGACAGAATGAAGCTTTCTTT. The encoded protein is CASREPGQNEAFF.

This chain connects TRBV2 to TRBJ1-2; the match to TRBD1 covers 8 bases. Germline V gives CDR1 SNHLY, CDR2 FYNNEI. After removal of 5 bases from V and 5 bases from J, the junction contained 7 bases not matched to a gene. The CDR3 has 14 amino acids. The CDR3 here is CASSFSGGGYGYTF. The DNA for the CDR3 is TGTGCCAGCAGTTTTTCAGGGGGCGGATATGGCTACACCTTC.

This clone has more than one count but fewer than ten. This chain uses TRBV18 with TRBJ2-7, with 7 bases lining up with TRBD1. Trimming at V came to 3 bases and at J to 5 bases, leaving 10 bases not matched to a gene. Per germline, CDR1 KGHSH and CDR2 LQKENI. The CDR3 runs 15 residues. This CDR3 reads CASSPLTGTLHEQYV. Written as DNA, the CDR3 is TGTGCCAGCTCACCCCTGACAGGGACGCTACACGAGCAGTACGTC.

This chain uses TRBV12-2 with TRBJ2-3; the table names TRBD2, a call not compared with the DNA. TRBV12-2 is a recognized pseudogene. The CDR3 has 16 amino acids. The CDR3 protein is CASRPPGEAMADTQYF. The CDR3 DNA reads TGTGCAAGTCGCCCTCCGGGGGAGGCAATGGCAGATACGCAGTATTTT.